A single count supports the clone carrying this T cell receptor (beta chain). The data were taken from a study of T cell changes during pregnancy in multiple sclerosis. Germline V gives CDR1 MNHEY, CDR2 SMNVEV (reference sequence). V lost 6 bases to trimming and J lost 0 bases, with 12 bases between them. The CDR3 loop spans 15 amino acids. This table comes from immunoSEQ multiplex PCR, and its TCRdb copy is limited to in-frame clones, with some not included. There are tens of thousands of clones in the sample; roughly 90% occur only once, and 1.5% to 2% lies in the top ten. This clonotype was sampled from a female donor in good health, enrolled as a control in a pregnancy study. This chain uses TRBV27 with TRBJ2-1; D may be TRBD1 (7 bases). Sequenced here: peripheral blood, sampled in the first trimester of pregnancy. CDR3 amino acids: CASSPEGASYNEQFF. The DNA of the CDR3 is TGTGCCAGCAGCCCGGAGGGGGCCTCCTACAATGAGCAGTTCTTC.